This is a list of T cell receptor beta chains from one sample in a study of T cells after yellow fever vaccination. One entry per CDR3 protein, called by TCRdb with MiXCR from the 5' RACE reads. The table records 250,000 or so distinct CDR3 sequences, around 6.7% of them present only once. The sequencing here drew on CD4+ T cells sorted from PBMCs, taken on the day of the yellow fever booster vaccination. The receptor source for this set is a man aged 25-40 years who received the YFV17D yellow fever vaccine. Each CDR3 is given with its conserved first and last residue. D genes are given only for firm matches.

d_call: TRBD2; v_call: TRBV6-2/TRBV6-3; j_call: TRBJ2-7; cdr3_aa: CASSWLRRLAGPNPYEQYF
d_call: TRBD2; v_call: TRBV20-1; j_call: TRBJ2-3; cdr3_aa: CSARDFLAGGSVLYTQYF
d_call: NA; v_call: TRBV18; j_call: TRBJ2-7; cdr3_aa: CASSRSVNGEQYF
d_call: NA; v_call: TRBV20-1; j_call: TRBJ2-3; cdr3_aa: CSALSPRATDTQYF
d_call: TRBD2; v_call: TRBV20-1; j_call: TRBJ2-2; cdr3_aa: CSAQSGTKNTGELFF
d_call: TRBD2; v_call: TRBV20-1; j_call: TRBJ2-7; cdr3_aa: CSAANLAGVNYEQYF
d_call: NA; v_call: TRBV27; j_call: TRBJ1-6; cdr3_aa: CASRPRAGPLHF
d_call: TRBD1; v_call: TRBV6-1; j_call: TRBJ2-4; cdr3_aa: CASSGLGQGDIQYF
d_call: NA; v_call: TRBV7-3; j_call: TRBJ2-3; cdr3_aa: CASSQKRSTDTSTDTQYF
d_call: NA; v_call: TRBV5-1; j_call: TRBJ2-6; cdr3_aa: CASSLVAGYSGANVLTF
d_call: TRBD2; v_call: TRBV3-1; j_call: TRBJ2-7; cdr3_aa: CASSQGVSRTSGRIYEQYF
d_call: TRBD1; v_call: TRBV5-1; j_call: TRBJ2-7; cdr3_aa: CASSSGQPYEQYF
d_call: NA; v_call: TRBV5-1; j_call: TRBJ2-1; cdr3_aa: CASSLSPGVTYNEQFF
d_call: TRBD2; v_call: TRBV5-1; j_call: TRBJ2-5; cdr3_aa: CASTSGTGGETQYF
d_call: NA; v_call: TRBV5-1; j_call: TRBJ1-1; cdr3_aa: CASSRGTAANTEAFF
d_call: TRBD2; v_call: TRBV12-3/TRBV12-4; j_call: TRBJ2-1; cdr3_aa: CASRGLVQGSYNEQFF
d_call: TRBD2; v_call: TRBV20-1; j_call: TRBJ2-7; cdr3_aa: CSASGRHYEEYF
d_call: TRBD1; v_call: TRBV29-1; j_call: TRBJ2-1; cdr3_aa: CSVREATGKFF
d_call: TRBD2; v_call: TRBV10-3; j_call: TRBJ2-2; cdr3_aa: CAISAGGGPQTGELFF
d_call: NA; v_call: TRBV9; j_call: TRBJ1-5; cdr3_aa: CASSVGTGANQPQHF
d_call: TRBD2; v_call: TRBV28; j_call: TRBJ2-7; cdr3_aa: CASRRPGREFEQYF
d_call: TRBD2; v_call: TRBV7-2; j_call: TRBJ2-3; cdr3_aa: CASSLVFSAGGTDTQYF
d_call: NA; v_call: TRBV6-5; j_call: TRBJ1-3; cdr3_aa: CASSYSQGGNTIYF
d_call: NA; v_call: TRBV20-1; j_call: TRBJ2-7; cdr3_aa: CSARIGSYEQYF
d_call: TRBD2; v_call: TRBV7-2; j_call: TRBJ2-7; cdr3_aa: CASSSRTSGYEQYF
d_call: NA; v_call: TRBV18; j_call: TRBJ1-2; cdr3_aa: CASSPPGGAYGYTF
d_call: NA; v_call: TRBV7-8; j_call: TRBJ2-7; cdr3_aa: CASSLTASYEQYF
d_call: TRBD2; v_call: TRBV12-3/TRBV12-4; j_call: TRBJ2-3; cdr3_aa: CASILRGLGGDTQYF